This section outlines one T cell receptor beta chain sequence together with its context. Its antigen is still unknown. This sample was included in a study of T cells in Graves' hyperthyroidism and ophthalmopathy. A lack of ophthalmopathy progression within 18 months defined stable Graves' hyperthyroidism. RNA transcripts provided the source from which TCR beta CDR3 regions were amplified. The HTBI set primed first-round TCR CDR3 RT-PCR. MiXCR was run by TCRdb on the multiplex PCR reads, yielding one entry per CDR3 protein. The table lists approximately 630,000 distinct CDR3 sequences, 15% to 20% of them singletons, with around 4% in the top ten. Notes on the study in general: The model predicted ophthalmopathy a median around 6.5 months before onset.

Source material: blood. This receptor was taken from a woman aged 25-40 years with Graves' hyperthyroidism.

The CDR3 sequence: CSAARHSFQPQHF. The CDR3 DNA sequence: TGCAGTGCTGCCCGTCATTCCTTTCAGCCCCAGCATTTT. This chain connects TRBV20-1 to TRBJ1-5; no definite D call. The CDR3 is made up of 13 amino acids. Per germline, CDR1 DFQATT and CDR2 SNEGSKA (reference sequence). Trimming removed 5 bases from V and 6 bases from J, with 14 bases in between.